One and the same sample provided the 32 T cell receptor beta chains below, sequenced in a study of OX40 agonist ivuxolimab in advanced cancers. Assay used: immunoSEQ multiplex PCR; TCRdb lists only in-frame clones, some missing. The table lists fewer than 55,000 clones, approximately 84% of them singletons. This sample comprised CD4+ or CD8+ T cells sorted from blood, obtained in a trial of the OX40 agonist ivuxolimab. Receptors were obtained from an adult with an advanced solid tumor such as melanoma, head and neck, liver or kidney cancer.

V and J are TRBV11-3 and TRBJ2-3; the D is unclear. Trimming left V 4 bases short and J 2 bases short, with 4 bases between. The germline V gene has CDR1 SGHNT and CDR2 YENEEA. This CDR3 is 12 amino acids long. CDR3: CASSSDTDTQYF. CDR3 coding DNA: TGTGCCAGCAGCTCGGACACAGATACGCAGTATTTT.

The V gene is TRBV4-1, the J gene TRBJ2-1; TRBD2 is a possible D gene (5 bases). V was pared by 0 bases and J by 7 bases, with 13 bases between. Germline lookup yields CDR1 MGHRA and CDR2 YSYEKL. The CDR3 has 15 residues. CDR3 region: CASSQDPGMPNEQFF. For the CDR3, the DNA is TGCGCCAGCAGCCAAGATCCGGGGATGCCAAATGAGCAGTTCTTC.

V usage is TRBV4-1 and J usage is TRBJ2-1; TRBD2 aligns across 14 bases. The CDR3 is 19 amino acids. Looked up from germline, CDR1 is MGHRA and CDR2 is YSYEKL. The V gene end was trimmed by 1 base and the J gene end by 0 bases; junction bases not matched to a gene: 5. This CDR3 reads CASSQGGLAGVGSYNEQFF. The DNA for the CDR3 is TGCGCCAGCAGCCAAGGGGGACTAGCGGGAGTCGGCTCCTACAATGAGCAGTTCTTC.

The chain recombines TRBV5-1 with TRBJ1-1; D might be TRBD1 (6 bases). The CDR3 runs to 14 residues. Trimming stripped 1 base from V and 3 bases from J, with 10 bases between. The germline CDR1 and CDR2 sequences are SGHRS and YFSETQ. The CDR3 protein is CASSLTGFDTEAFF. CDR3 bases: TGCGCCAGCAGCTTGACAGGGTTCGACACTGAAGCTTTCTTT.

The chain couples TRBV7-6 to TRBJ2-5, with TRBD2 identical over 7 bases. This CDR3 is built from 15 residues. Germline-derived CDR1 and CDR2 are SGHVS and FNYEAQ. The V segment lost 6 bases and the J segment 4 bases; nucleotides outside the gene matches: 11. In DNA form, the CDR3 reads TGTGCCAGCAGTTCTCTCACGGGGGGAGTAGAGACCCAGTACTTC. Its protein product is CASSSLTGGVETQYF.

V usage is TRBV10-2 and J usage is TRBJ1-3; D unclear. V was cut by 3 bases and J by 2 bases, with 2 bases left in between. Germline lookup yields CDR1 WSHSY and CDR2 SAAADI. This CDR3 has 12 residues. The CDR3 DNA sequence: TGCGCCAGCAGTGATGCTGGAAACACCATATATTTT. As protein: CASSDAGNTIYF.

The CDR3 DNA reads TGTGCCAGCAGGCAGGGGAGGAACACTGAAGCTTTCTTT. Amino acids: CASRQGRNTEAFF. V gene TRBV27 combines with J gene TRBJ1-1, with D possibly matching TRBD1 (6 bases). The CDR3 has 13 residues. Germline V gene data show CDR1 as MNHEY and CDR2 as SMNVEV (reference sequence). V was clipped by 6 bases and J by 1 base, with 9 bases between them.

The CDR3 DNA reads TGTGCCAGCTCACCACAACAGGGAGAAACCGGGGAGCTGTTTTTT. It encodes CASSPQQGETGELFF. The chain employs TRBV18 and TRBJ2-2; tentatively, D is TRBD1 (6 bases). Germline V CDR1 and CDR2: KGHSH, LQKENI. This CDR3 spans 15 amino acids. V lost 1 base and J lost 5, with 11 bases in between.

This sequence joins TRBV2 and TRBJ2-1, with TRBD2 identical over 8 bases. Germline V CDR1 and CDR2: SNHLY, FYNNEI. V gave up 5 bases and J gave up 2 bases; unmatched junction bases: 5. This CDR3 is built from 15 residues. CDR3 bases: TGTGCCAGCAGTAGCACTAGCGGCACCTACAATGAGCAGTTCTTC. Translated: CASSSTSGTYNEQFF.

The chain uses TRBV10-3 and TRBJ2-7; 7 bases are a match to TRBD1. V dropped 10 bases and J dropped 2; count of bases not matched to a gene: 8. There are 13 residues in the CDR3. The germline CDR1 and CDR2 sequences are ENHRY and SYGVKD. Here the CDR3 DNA reads TGTGCCACGATGACAGGGACAACCTACGAGCAGTACTTC. Translated: CATMTGTTYEQYF.

The rearrangement links TRBV6-1 to TRBJ1-2, with a weak D call TRBD1 (6 bases). The CDR3 covers 14 residues. The germline CDR1 and CDR2 sequences are MNHNS and SASEGT. V was shortened by 3 bases and J by 6 bases, with 14 bases between the two germline ends. CDR3 DNA sequence: TGTGCCAGCAGTGAGGGATTAGGGGGAAATGGCTACACCTTC. Its protein product is CASSEGLGGNGYTF.

This clone has more than one count but fewer than ten. The V call is TRBV6-1, the J call TRBJ1-5, with D hard to call. The germline V gene encodes CDR1 MNHNS and CDR2 SASEGT. V was cut by 6 bases and J by 0 bases, with 6 bases left in between. This CDR3 has 13 residues. CDR3 sequence: CASRVHSNQPQHF. CDR3 nucleotide sequence: TGTGCCAGCAGGGTGCATAGCAATCAGCCCCAGCATTTT.

This clone was seen more than once but under ten times. This sequence joins TRBV6-1 and TRBJ1-1, with D unresolved. The CDR3 runs 12 residues. CDR1 is MNHNS, CDR2 SASEGT, per germline. V lost 3 bases, J lost 13 bases, and 15 bases lay in between. In nucleotides, the CDR3 is TGTGCCAGCAGTGACGGAAGGCCAATAGGTTTCTTT. Protein product: CASSDGRPIGFF.

This clone appeared a single time. CDR3 DNA: TGTGCCAGCAGTCTCTGGGACAGGCCCTACGAGCAGTACTTC. It translates to CASSLWDRPYEQYF. The chain links TRBV6-5 to TRBJ2-7; TRBD1 matches at 8 bases. The CDR3 runs to 14 residues. The germline V gene encodes CDR1 MNHEY and CDR2 SVGAGI. V shed 5 bases and J 2 bases; nucleotides not matched to a gene: 5.

The chain is built from TRBV29-1 and TRBJ1-1; a possible D gene is TRBD1 (6 bases). CDR1 and CDR2 (germline): SQVTM, ANQGSEA. The CDR3 contains 12 residues. V gave up 3 bases and J gave up 11 bases, with 16 bases separating them. The CDR3 loop reads CSVDTGSSVAFF. Here the CDR3 DNA reads TGCAGCGTTGACACAGGGTCATCGGTCGCTTTCTTT. Based on the CDR3 plus reference TRBV29-1 and TRBJ1-1, the full variable domain is SAVISQKPSRDICQRGTSLTIQCQVDSQVTMMFWYRQQPGQSLTLIATANQGSEATYESGFVIDKFPISRPNLTFSTLTVSNMSPEDSSIYLCSVDTGSSVAFFGQGTRLTVV.

The J gene is TRBJ1-5, the V gene TRBV6-6; a possible D gene is TRBD1 (5 bases). The V end lost 8 bases, the J end lost 4 bases, and 12 bases lay between the germline ends. The germline V gene encodes CDR1 MNHNY and CDR2 SVGAGI (reference sequence). This CDR3 comprises 13 residues. DNA for the CDR3: TGTGCCAGCTGGGACCAAGGGAATCAGCCCCAGCATTTT. Translating it yields CASWDQGNQPQHF.

This rearrangement joins TRBV9 to TRBJ2-7; no definite D call. Germline-derived CDR1 and CDR2 are SGDLS and YYNGEE. The CDR3 is 14 amino acids. Trimming left V 4 bases short and J 4 bases short, with 15 bases between. CDR3 loop: CASSPRSDTYEQYF. The DNA of the CDR3 is TGTGCCAGCAGCCCCAGAAGCGACACGTACGAGCAGTACTTC.

This chain connects TRBV4-1 to TRBJ2-2; tentatively, D is TRBD2 (5 bases). Germline V CDR1 and CDR2: MGHRA, YSYEKL. V was cut by 0 bases and J by 6 bases, with 8 bases left in between. This CDR3 region has 14 residues. CDR3 sequence reads: CASSQDPGSGELFF. The CDR3 coding sequence is TGCGCCAGCAGCCAAGATCCGGGGTCCGGGGAGCTGTTTTTT.

The CDR3: CAISEGNEQFF. CDR3 DNA: TGTGCCATCAGTGAGGGCAATGAGCAGTTCTTC. This sequence joins TRBV10-3 and TRBJ2-1, with D unresolved. V gave up 2 bases and J gave up 6 bases, with 2 bases separating them. CDR1 ENHRY and CDR2 SYGVKD come from the germline V gene. This CDR3 contains 11 residues.

The J gene is TRBJ1-3, the V gene TRBV30, with 7 bases aligning to TRBD1. This CDR3 is 15 amino acids long. Germline trimming cut 2 bases from V and 0 bases from J; bases unmatched to any gene: 4. In germline, CDR1 is GTSNPN, CDR2 SVGIG (reference sequence). The CDR3 DNA reads as TGTGCCTGGAGTCGTAGGACAGGCTCTGGAAACACCATATATTTT. Encoded protein: CAWSRRTGSGNTIYF.

This clone was recorded only once. V and J are TRBV6-1 and TRBJ1-6; TRBD1 might be the D (5 bases). Trimming pared 3 bases from V and 5 bases from J, leaving 11 bases between. Germline CDR1 reads MNHNS; CDR2 reads SASEGT. This CDR3 is 15 amino acids long. The CDR3 protein is CASSDSTANNSPLHF. The CDR3 DNA reads TGTGCCAGCAGTGACTCGACAGCTAATAATTCACCCCTCCACTTT.

This clone was seen only a few times. J is TRBJ1-1 and V is TRBV29-1; D is unresolved. Trimming removed 6 bases at V and 3 bases at J, with 11 bases between. Germline CDR1 reads SQVTM; CDR2 reads ANQGSEA. This CDR3 spans 12 amino acids. CDR3 bases: TGCAGCGTCTACGACGGATACACTGAAGCTTTCTTT. Its translation is CSVYDGYTEAFF.

This clone was seen a single time. The rearrangement uses TRBV7-2 and TRBJ2-2; TRBD1 might be the D (5 bases). The germline CDR1 and CDR2 sequences are SGHTA and FQGNSA. V dropped 3 bases and J dropped 9 bases, with 17 bases sitting between them. The CDR3 loop spans 15 amino acids. The CDR3 nucleotides read TGTGCCAGCAGCTTCATACCCTCAGGGCTGAGGGAGCTGTTTTTT. This encodes CASSFIPSGLRELFF.

This sequence joins TRBV7-9 and TRBJ2-7, with TRBD2 matching 7 bases. Germline V lookup: CDR1 SEHNR, CDR2 FQNEAQ (reference sequence). The trim removed 7 bases at V and 0 bases at J, leaving 6 bases unmatched. The length of the CDR3 is 14 residues. CDR3 region: CASTELASSYEQYF. CDR3 DNA: TGTGCCAGCACCGAACTAGCGAGCTCCTACGAGCAGTACTTC.

This clone was observed a handful of times. This rearrangement joins TRBV6-1 to TRBJ2-7; 7 bases match TRBD1. After removal of 6 bases from V and 4 bases from J, the junction contained 6 bases not matched to a gene. Germline assignment: CDR1 MNHNS and CDR2 SASEGT. This CDR3 comprises 13 residues. The CDR3 DNA follows: TGTGCCAGCAGGATAACAGGGGAGTACGAGCAGTACTTC. This codes for CASRITGEYEQYF.

This sequence joins TRBV6-5 and TRBJ1-3, with 7 nucleotides matching TRBD1. With V trimmed by 5 bases and J by 5 bases, 9 bases remained unmatched. The CDR3 is 15 amino acids. From germline, CDR1 is MNHEY and CDR2 SVGAGI. The DNA for the CDR3 is TGTGCCAGCAGTCCCACCTGGGACAGACGAAACACCATATATTTT. Translating it yields CASSPTWDRRNTIYF.

This clone was seen more than once but under ten times. The rearrangement joins TRBV28 to TRBJ2-7, with D perhaps matching TRBD1 (5 bases). V lost 7 bases and J lost 9, with 25 bases in between. In germline, CDR1 is MDHEN, CDR2 SYDVKM. There are 15 residues in the CDR3. The CDR3, as DNA: TGTGCCAGCACACCCGCAGGGTCTAAGCTCAGTCCGCAGTACTTC. This sequence encodes CASTPAGSKLSPQYF.

The gene calls are TRBV4-1 and TRBJ2-5; D perhaps matches TRBD2 (6 bases). The germline CDR1 and CDR2 sequences are MGHRA and YSYEKL. The V gene lost 8 bases and the J gene lost 0 bases, with 13 bases spanning the gap. The CDR3 consists of 14 residues. The CDR3 DNA sequence: TGCGCCAGCCGGGACTTCGGGGACCAAGAGACCCAGTACTTC. It is translated as CASRDFGDQETQYF.

The chain carries TRBV27 and TRBJ1-2; TRBD1 aligns across 8 bases. V trimming: 5 bases; J trimming: 3 bases; junction bases outside the gene matches: 11. The germline V gene encodes CDR1 MNHEY and CDR2 SMNVEV (reference sequence). The CDR3 covers 16 residues. The CDR3 region has the DNA TGTGCCAGCAGTCCTAGGACAGGGCTTCGTCACTATGGCTACACCTTC. Encoded protein: CASSPRTGLRHYGYTF.

This chain connects TRBV11-2 to TRBJ2-1; no definite D call. The V end lost 2 bases, the J end lost 6 bases, and 5 bases lay between the germline ends. CDR1 and CDR2 (germline): SGHAT, FQNNGV. The CDR3 runs 12 residues. CDR3 protein: CASSLISNEQFF. The CDR3 nucleotides are TGTGCCAGCAGCTTAATATCCAATGAGCAGTTCTTC. Filled out from reference TRBV11-2 and TRBJ2-1, the complete variable domain reads EAGVAQSPRYKIIEKRQSVAFWCNPISGHATLYWYQQILGQGPKLLIQFQNNGVVDDSQLPKDRFSAERLKGVDSTLKIQPAKLEDSAVYLCASSLISNEQFFGPGTRLTVL.

CDR3 residues: CASSYNLGGTQGQFF. As DNA, the CDR3 is TGTGCCAGCAGTTATAATCTCGGCGGGACCCAAGGGCAGTTCTTC. The chain joins TRBV7-2 to TRBJ2-1, with TRBD2 as a possible D gene (6 bases). The CDR3 length is 15 residues. Germline lookup yields CDR1 SGHTA and CDR2 FQGNSA. The V end was cut by 6 bases, the J end by 12 bases, with 24 bases between.

The chain links TRBV10-3 to TRBJ1-2; no reliable D call. CDR1 is ENHRY, CDR2 SYGVKD, per germline. Trimming shortened V by 0 bases and J by 5 bases, and 19 bases separated the two germline ends. The CDR3 has 17 amino acids. The CDR3 protein is CAISESLDIGLRYGYTF. The CDR3 DNA follows: TGTGCCATCAGTGAGTCCCTAGATATAGGACTAAGGTATGGCTACACCTTC.